In this sample, the clone carrying this T cell receptor (beta chain) turned up many times. Its specificity is not known. The data derive from a study of T cells in Graves' hyperthyroidism and ophthalmopathy. Overall study results and limits: Blood also held most thyroid clonotypes expanded beyond 0.001.

The CDR3 covers 14 residues. Trimming removed 2 bases from V and 2 bases from J, with 9 bases in between. Looked up from germline, CDR1 is LGHDT and CDR2 is YNNKEL (reference sequence). RNA transcripts provided the source from which TCR beta CDR3 regions were amplified. HTBI primers were the set used in a first-round RT-PCR of the TCR CDR3. MiXCR, applied by TCRdb to the multiplex PCR reads, yields one record per CDR3 protein. The profile shows about 620,000 distinct CDR3 sequences, 15% to 20% of them singletons. This sequence originates from a woman in her 30s with Graves' hyperthyroidism. This chain joins TRBV3-1 and TRBJ1-1, with D possibly TRBD1 on 5 matching bases. Sequencing used blood. The CDR3 region has the DNA TGTGCCAGCAGCCAACTGGGGACCAACACTGAAGCTTTCTTT. It is translated as CASSQLGTNTEAFF.